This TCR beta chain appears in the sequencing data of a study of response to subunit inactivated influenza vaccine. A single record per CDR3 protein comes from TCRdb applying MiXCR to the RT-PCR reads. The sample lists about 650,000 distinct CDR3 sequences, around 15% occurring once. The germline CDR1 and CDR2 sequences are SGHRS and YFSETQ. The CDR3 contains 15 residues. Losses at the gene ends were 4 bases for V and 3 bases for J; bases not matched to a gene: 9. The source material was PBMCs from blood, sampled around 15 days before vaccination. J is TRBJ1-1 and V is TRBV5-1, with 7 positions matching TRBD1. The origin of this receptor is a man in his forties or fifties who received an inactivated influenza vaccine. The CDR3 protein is CASSHDPGTDTEAFF. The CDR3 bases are TGCGCCAGCAGCCATGATCCGGGGACAGACACTGAAGCTTTCTTT.